This entry is about one T cell receptor (beta chain). Its antigen is undetermined. The data are from a study of tumor-infiltrating lymphocytes in localized non-small cell lung cancer. Study details: Patients included smokers and never-smokers with various histologies, some sampled after neoadjuvant chemotherapy. Each patient gave resected tumor and non-adjacent uninvolved lung tissue.

Sequenced by immunoSEQ multiplex PCR; TCRdb stores in-frame clones only, minus some. The table records around 12,000 clones, 67% of them present only once. Whole-study findings and limits: Tumors had more T cell infiltration than uninvolved lung, per TCRbeta sequencing and CD3 counts.

The clonotype originates from a human donor with non-small cell lung cancer. Sequenced: uninvolved lung tissue not adjacent to the tumor.

The CDR3: CASSLAGGAGTQYF. CDR3 DNA: TGTGCCAGCAGCTTAGCAGGGGGAGCCGGGACCCAGTACTTC. The rearrangement uses TRBV7-8 and TRBJ2-5; D is perhaps TRBD1 (6 bases). The CDR3 totals 14 residues. Germline V gene data show CDR1 as SGHVS and CDR2 as FQNEAQ. V was trimmed by 0 bases and J by 7 bases, leaving 12 bases between them.